Listed below are T cell receptor beta chains from one sample, sequenced in a study of blood T cell repertoires in COVID-19. This table comes from immunoSEQ multiplex PCR, and its TCRdb copy is limited to in-frame clones, with some not included. Among over 200,000 clones listed, roughly 87% were seen once. Sequences were obtained from PBMCs or T cells enriched from blood (not recorded which). The receptors here all came from a man aged 18-30 years with acute COVID-19. Both conserved end residues are part of each CDR3. D genes are given only for firm matches. Clone size, where shown, is once, few, many, or a class for clones that have expanded.

abundance	v_gene	j_gene	d_gene	CDR3nt	CDR3aa
-	TRBV28	TRBJ2-7	TRBD2	TGTGCCAGCAGCCCCCTTGCTAGCGGGACCGAGCAGTACTTC	CASSPLASGTEQYF
-	TRBV6-5	TRBJ2-1	TRBD2	TGTGCCAGCAGTATGGGACTAGCGGGTGATGAGCAGTTCTTC	CASSMGLAGDEQFF
-	TRBV5-8	TRBJ2-1	-	TGTGCCAGCCTCGAGACAGGTGGGAGCTCCTACAATGAGCAGTTCTTC	CASLETGGSSYNEQFF
-	TRBV5-5	TRBJ1-5	-	TGTGCCAGCAGTCTCGCCCTATTCCAGGCCGAGCCCCAGCATTTT	CASSLALFQAEPQHF
-	TRBV19	TRBJ2-3	-	TGTGCCAGTAGTATAGACAGGGTAGGGCCAGATACGCAGTATTTT	CASSIDRVGPDTQYF
-	TRBV21-1	TRBJ1-3	-	TGTGCCAGCGGGCAGTGGGTCTCTGGAAACACCATATATTTT	CASGQWVSGNTIYF
-	TRBV27	TRBJ1-5	TRBD1	TGTGCCAGCAGTAAGACAGGGGAAGGTCAGCCCCAGCATTTT	CASSKTGEGQPQHF
-	TRBV4-1	TRBJ1-2	TRBD1	TGCGCCAGCAGCTACCCGGACAGGGGCTATGGCTACACCTTC	CASSYPDRGYGYTF
-	TRBV15	TRBJ1-3	-	TGTGCCACCAGCAGAGATTGGCACTCTGGAAACACCATATATTTT	CATSRDWHSGNTIYF
-	TRBV30	TRBJ1-5	TRBD1	TGTGCCTACAAACAGGGGTTGGGCAATCAGCCCCAGCATTTT	CAYKQGLGNQPQHF
-	TRBV3-1/TRBV3-2	TRBJ1-5	-	TGTGCCAGCAGCCTAAGCGGGCAGGGACCGGAGCCCCAGCATTTT	CASSLSGQGPEPQHF
-	TRBV7-9	TRBJ2-1	-	TGTGCCAGCACCCTCCTTAGTGAGCAGTTCTTC	CASTLLSEQFF
-	TRBV28	TRBJ1-5	-	TGTGCCAGCAGTTCTTGGCCCCGGGACAAACCCTATCAGCCCCAGCATTTT	CASSSWPRDKPYQPQHF
-	TRBV18	TRBJ2-2	-	TGTGCCAGCTCACCACCGGTGGTAGACGGGGAGCTGTTTTTT	CASSPPVVDGELFF
-	TRBV24-1	TRBJ1-2	TRBD1	TGTGCCACCAGTGACCCGGGACAGGGGGACTATGGCTACACCTTC	CATSDPGQGDYGYTF
-	TRBV19	TRBJ2-7	TRBD1	TGTGCCAGTAGTATGGGACAGGGGGTCCACGAGCAGTACTTC	CASSMGQGVHEQYF
-	TRBV5-4	TRBJ2-1	TRBD1	TGTGCCAGCAGCCTCCGGGACAGGGGATGGGGCGAGCAGTTCTTC	CASSLRDRGWGEQFF
few	TRBV25-1	TRBJ2-1	-	TGTGCCAGCAGCGACTCGGGGGACAATGAGCAGTTCTTC	CASSDSGDNEQFF
-	TRBV27	TRBJ2-7	TRBD2	TGTGCCAGCAGTCCCGGACTAGCGGGAATGCAGTACTTC	CASSPGLAGMQYF
few	TRBV15	TRBJ1-2	-	TGTGCCACCAGCAGTATGAGACTCGGCTACACCTTC	CATSSMRLGYTF
-	TRBV3-1/TRBV3-2	TRBJ2-2	-	TGTGCCAGCAGCAGACTCAGCAGGAACACCGGGGAGCTGTTTTTT	CASSRLSRNTGELFF
-	TRBV4-3	TRBJ2-1	TRBD2	TGCGCCAGCAGCTTAAAGCGGGGCAATGAGCAGTTCTTC	CASSLKRGNEQFF
few	TRBV28	TRBJ2-3	-	TGTGCCAGCAGGGCCCAAACAGATACGCAGTATTTT	CASRAQTDTQYF
-	TRBV9	TRBJ2-1	-	TGTGCCAGCACCTGGGGAGCGGTTTCCTACAATGAGCAGTTCTTC	CASTWGAVSYNEQFF
-	TRBV3-1/TRBV3-2	TRBJ1-4	-	TGTGCCAGCAGCCAAGGTCAGGCCAGGAATGAAAAACTGTTTTTT	CASSQGQARNEKLFF
-	TRBV7-3	TRBJ2-3	TRBD1	TGTGCCAGCAGCTTACGGGACAGGGACATCGCGGATACGCAGTATTTT	CASSLRDRDIADTQYF
-	TRBV5-6	TRBJ1-1	-	TGTGCCAGCAGCTTACCCGGGGGTCATGAAGCTTTCTTT	CASSLPGGHEAFF
-	TRBV18	TRBJ2-2	-	TGTGCCAGCTCAGAGTATACAGGGAACACCGGGGAGCTGTTTTTT	CASSEYTGNTGELFF
-	TRBV6-4	TRBJ2-3	TRBD2	TGTGCCAGCAGTGAATCGGGACTAGCGGGAGAAGATACGCAGTATTTT	CASSESGLAGEDTQYF